The present T cell receptor beta chain was sequenced within a study of T cell changes during pregnancy in multiple sclerosis (dated by TCRdb to between 2018 and 2021). Notes on the research overall: Changes in the T cell repertoire over the course of pregnancy were examined in this study in women with multiple sclerosis.

Preparation of the library involved the immunoSEQ multiplex PCR assay. Sourced from immuneACCESS, this table was stored by TCRdb with only in-frame sequences that have V and J called. A share of the clones is absent; for the studies checked, an unresolved V gene accounts for under half, and the remainder has no known explanation. The sample contains approximately 83,000 clones, around 93% of them found a single time. The ten largest clonotypes hold less than 2.5% of the sample. As to this clone: The antigen it recognizes is unknown. No base qualities exist here, and no much larger clone lies one base off it.

This clonotype was sampled from a female donor with multiple sclerosis, enrolled in a pregnancy study. The sample in question was peripheral blood, obtained in the third trimester of pregnancy.

The bases are TGCGCCAGCAGCCAAGAGCTCGGGACAGGCCTGATTAACTATGGCTACACCTTC. This is translated as CASSQELGTGLINYGYTF. This sequence uses TRBV4-3 and TRBJ1-2; the junction holds 8 bases that match TRBD1. The germline V gene specifies LGHNA as CDR1 and YSLEER as CDR2. The cysteine opens and the phenylalanine closes a CDR3 of 18 amino acids. Only the CDR3 part of the read is kept: 54 bases, read in frame from the first base. Trimming takes 0 bases off V and 1 base off J; junction bases not matched to a gene: 10.